A single sample is the source of the 5 T cell receptor beta chains below, sequenced in a study of Ad26.COV2.S vaccination and SARS-CoV-2 variants. Sequencing used immunoSEQ multiplex PCR; TCRdb keeps in-frame clones, though not all of them. The table lists 180,000 or so clones, roughly 85% of them singletons, with roughly 6% in the top ten. Sample: peripheral blood, taken after recovery from COVID-19. The receptors come from a human donor who had recovered from COVID-19.

The rearrangement uses TRBV4-1 and TRBJ2-1; D is possibly TRBD1 (5 bases). This CDR3 has 14 residues. Germline V lookup: CDR1 MGHRA, CDR2 YSYEKL. V shed 1 base and J shed 4 bases, with 8 bases lying between them. CDR3 amino acids: CASSQAQGYNEQFF. CDR3 coding DNA: TGCGCCAGCAGCCAAGCGCAGGGTTACAATGAGCAGTTCTTC.

This rearrangement joins TRBV28 to TRBJ2-1; D gene uncertain. The CDR3 covers 11 residues. Germline-derived CDR1 and CDR2 are MDHEN and SYDVKM. Trimming pared 6 bases from V and 8 bases from J, leaving 8 bases between. CDR3 coding DNA: TGTGCCAGCAGCCCCGGCCATGAGCAGTTCTTC. As protein: CASSPGHEQFF.

The chain carries TRBV24-1 and TRBJ2-1, with 15 bases fitting TRBD2. The V and J ends lost 5 bases and 9 bases, in that order; junction bases with no gene match: 7. This CDR3 has 16 amino acids. Germline CDR1 reads KGHDR; CDR2 reads SFDVKD. The CDR3: CATSAGLAGGSFEQFF. In DNA form, the CDR3 reads TGTGCCACCAGTGCCGGACTAGCGGGAGGGTCATTTGAGCAGTTCTTC.

The chain has TRBV6-2 or TRBV6-3 and TRBJ1-2; D not resolved. From germline, CDR1 is MNHEY and CDR2 SVGEGT. V lost 6 bases and J 0 bases, leaving 8 bases between the germline ends. This CDR3 spans 13 amino acids. CDR3 coding DNA: TGTGCCAGCAGCCTCGATTCTAACTATGGCTACACCTTC. Its translation: CASSLDSNYGYTF.

This chain connects TRBV3-1 (or the pseudogene TRBV3-2) to TRBJ2-5; D tentatively fits TRBD1 or TRBD2 (5 bases each). Per the germline V gene, CDR1 is LGHDT and CDR2 is YNNKEL (reference sequence). The CDR3 covers 15 residues. The V end lost 1 base, the J end lost 6 bases, and 15 bases lay between the germline ends. The CDR3 region is CASSQVARGVKTQYF. The CDR3 DNA reads TGTGCCAGCAGCCAAGTAGCTAGGGGAGTGAAGACCCAGTACTTC.